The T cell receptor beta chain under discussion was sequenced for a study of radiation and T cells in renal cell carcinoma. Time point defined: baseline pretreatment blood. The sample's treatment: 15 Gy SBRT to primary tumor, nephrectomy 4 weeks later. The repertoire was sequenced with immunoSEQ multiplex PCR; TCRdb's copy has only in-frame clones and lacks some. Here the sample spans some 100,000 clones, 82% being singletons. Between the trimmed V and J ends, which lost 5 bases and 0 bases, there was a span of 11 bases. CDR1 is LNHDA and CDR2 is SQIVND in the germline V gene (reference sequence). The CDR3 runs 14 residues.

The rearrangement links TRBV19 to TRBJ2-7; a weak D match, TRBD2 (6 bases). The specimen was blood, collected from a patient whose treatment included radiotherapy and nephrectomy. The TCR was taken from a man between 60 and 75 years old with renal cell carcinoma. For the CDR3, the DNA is TGTGCCAGTAGTCTCGGGGGAGGCTCCTACGAGCAGTACTTC. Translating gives CASSLGGGSYEQYF.